This T cell receptor (beta chain) was observed in a study of T-cell reconstitution after alpha-beta-depleted transplantation in children (dated by TCRdb to the mid-2010s). With respect to the entire study: Using TCR repertoire profiling, the study quantitatively followed how T-cell immune reconstitution unfolded in children after TCRalphabeta/CD19-depleted allogeneic hematopoietic cell transplantation.

As concerns this clonotype: What antigen it recognizes has not been identified. Per-base qualities were not stored, and no clone one base away is much larger.

The CDR3 goes from the cysteine to the phenylalanine over 16 residues. The only DNA kept is the CDR3, 48 bases in frame from the first base. CDR1 is given as LGHNA and CDR2 as YNFKEQ, both from the germline V gene. Trimming at the junction amounts to 1 base on V and 3 bases on J, and the germline ends lie 13 bases apart. Library generation was performed with PCR. The instrument was an Illumina HiSeq 2500. TCR library preparation used molecular barcoding, with unique molecular identifiers applied to normalize quantification of the TCRbeta repertoire. TCRdb reran the public reads through fastp at Q25 and MiXCR, keeping productive beta chains. Every CDR3 protein is listed once, alongside the most common genes and DNA of its rows. Present in this sample are 640,000 or so distinct CDR3 sequences, 16% of which were seen just once. The top ten clones comprise approximately 1% of the sample.

This receptor was taken from a human donor who donated a stem cell graft to a child with acute myeloid leukemia. The receptor chain draws on TRBV4-2 and TRBJ2-1; the D call could be TRBD1 or TRBD2, with each sharing 5 bases. The material was PBMCs from the stem cell graft donor, obtained from the stem cell graft. The CDR3 amino acid sequence is: CASSQGWDGYYNEQFF. DNA sequence: TGTGCCAGCAGCCAAGGCTGGGACGGCTACTACAATGAGCAGTTCTTC.